This T cell receptor (beta chain) was sequenced in a study of shared clonotypes between healthy human individuals. Study-wide results and limits: As a rule, naive subsets had a larger estimated richness than memory subsets.

Concerning this clone: Its antigen remains unidentified.

In the CD4+ fraction, cells were divided into CD45RA+ naive and CD45RA-negative memory subsets. Unmatched junction bases numbered 5, after V lost 4 bases and J lost 2 bases. Germline loops: CDR1 KGHSH, CDR2 LQKENI. CDR3 length equals 14 residues. The table came from immunoSEQ multiplex PCR; TCRdb's copy has only in-frame clones and leaves some out. Of some 2.4 million clones detected, roughly 93% appear once; the ten largest clones hold around 0.4%. This receptor was obtained from a young man in good health. Some clones in this sample may be carry-over from other donors' samples. This chain joins TRBV18 and TRBJ2-7; 7 bases map to TRBD2. The source material was naive CD4+ T cells from PBMCs. Subset noted: CD45RA+ positively selected. CDR3 sequence (DNA): TGTGCCAGCTCACGAGGGCGGGAGACCTACGAGCAGTACTTC. It encodes CASSRGRETYEQYF.